This record covers a single TCR beta chain. No antigen is known for it. Base-call qualities are not available, and no considerably larger clone is one nucleotide away. The data were taken from a study of T-cell memory formation after mild COVID-19 listed by TCRdb under 2021. Turning to the overall study: TCR sequence clusters from the two donors were found to be largely donor specific. The cohort was made up of two young adult volunteers, one female and one male, who were previously healthy. In a couple of donors, T-cell clones that expanded and contracted after mild COVID-19 were followed by sequencing TCRalpha and TCRbeta repertoires longitudinally. What the research found in general, with its limitations: From day 15 to 85, contracting clones showed balanced CD4/CD8 phenotypes, whereas a second wave of clones that expanded from day 15 to 37 leaned towards CD4+. The detection of some responding clones in pre-infection memory suggests that pre-existing cross-reactive memory T cells joined the SARS-CoV-2 response. SARS-CoV-2 specificity was not confirmed for the second-wave clones peaking on day 37. The study included only a couple of mild cases, and larger cohorts that include severe cases with pre-infection samples were judged to be necessary. Contracting CD4+ clones turned up mainly in the CM and EM memory subsets, whereas EMRA was where CD8+ clones were enriched.

Ficoll-Paque density gradient centrifugation was the method used to isolate PBMCs. V ends up 4 bases short and J 2 bases short, with an unmatched junction base count of 4. Based on the germline V gene, the CDR1 and CDR2 sequences are KGHSH and LQKENI. The CDR3 covers 15 residues, taking in both the cysteine and the phenylalanine. Just the 45-base CDR3 DNA is kept, in frame starting at base 1. Sequencing took place on an Illumina NovaSeq 6000. TCRalpha and TCRbeta cDNA libraries were built by 5'RACE with constant-segment primers, adding sample barcodes and unique molecular identifiers. RNA was extracted from every sample with Trizol reagent. Library amplification was performed in two PCR steps, and a second sample barcode and Illumina TruSeq adapters were introduced in the second step. Libraries were sequenced on an Illumina NovaSeq with 2 x 150 bp paired-end reads. Per the authors' processing: Demultiplexing of reads and collapsing into UMI-guided consensus sequences were performed with migec v1.2.7. Using mixcr v2.1.11, the UMI consensuses were aligned to TRA and TRB V and J templates and assembled into clonotypes. Clonotypes were classified as expanded or contracted when called significant by both edgeR and NoisET, with noise models trained on biological replicates. For edgeR calls, the thresholds were a false discovery rate-adjusted p below 0.01 and a log2 fold-change of 1. As an exploratory analysis of dynamics, max-normalized trajectories of the 1000 most abundant clonotypes were examined by PCA with hierarchical clustering. Each responding clone was given a CD4 or CD8 phenotype based on the CD4+ and CD8+ repertoires, which had been sequenced separately. In-frame beta chains were kept once TCRdb had trimmed the public reads at Q25 with fastp and called clones with MiXCR. Duplicate CDR3 protein sequences are folded into a single record with the most common DNA and genes. TCRdb's processing, not the study's, gives the V and J calls here. For this sample there are just under 550,000 distinct CDR3 sequences; roughly 20% appear just once. The ten largest account for under 15% of the sample.

The chain links TRBV18 with TRBJ2-7; 11 nucleotides in the junction match TRBD2. Sequencing input: PBMCs or a T cell subset sorted from them (not recorded which). The source is an adult woman who had mild COVID-19 (a few samples of this study predate the infection). The sample titles of this study are shuffled in the database, so cell type and time point are left out; the donor was told from shared clones. The DNA is as follows: TGTGCCAGCTCACTTAGCGGGGGGGCCACCTACGAGCAGTACTTC. This sequence encodes CASSLSGGATYEQYF.